These 21 T cell receptor beta chains were all obtained from the same sample, sequenced in a study of cytomegalovirus exposure and HLA in healthy donors. PCR was performed using 60 Vbeta and 13 Jbeta primers. Produced via immunoSEQ multiplex PCR; TCRdb's table is partial and in-frame only. The sample records about 190,000 clones, 80% to 85% being singletons. Sequencing was performed on PBMCs. The receptors originated from a woman aged 18 to 35 in good health and CMV-seronegative.

J is TRBJ2-2 and V is TRBV6-1; 11 bases align to TRBD2. Trimming removed 4 bases from V and 0 bases from J; junction bases left unmatched: 10. CDR1 and CDR2 (germline): MNHNS, SASEGT. CDR3 length: 19 residues. The CDR3 loop reads CASSVRHRGLAANTGELFF. The DNA of the CDR3 is TGTGCCAGCAGTGTAAGACACAGGGGACTAGCGGCGAACACCGGGGAGCTGTTTTTT.

The genes are TRBV27 and TRBJ1-5; D remains ambiguous. The CDR3 is made up of 11 amino acids. Germline V gene data show CDR1 as MNHEY and CDR2 as SMNVEV (reference sequence). V was shortened by 6 bases and J by 4 bases, with 4 bases between the two germline ends. CDR3 coding DNA: TGTGCCAGCAGCTTTAATCAGCCCCAGCATTTT. Translated, it gives CASSFNQPQHF.

The chain employs TRBV2 and TRBJ2-5; possibly TRBD1 for D (6 bases). Per the germline V gene, CDR1 is SNHLY and CDR2 is FYNNEI. This CDR3 region has 12 residues. Trimming left V 10 bases short and J 2 bases short, with 11 bases between. The CDR3 nucleotides read TGTGCCATCTCGGGACAACAAGAGACCCAGTACTTC. It yields the protein CAISGQQETQYF.

The rearrangement uses TRBV18 and TRBJ1-3; no definite D call. V was shortened by 2 bases and J by 2 bases, with 13 bases between the two germline ends. CDR1 is KGHSH and CDR2 is LQKENI in the germline V gene. CDR3 length equals 16 residues. CDR3 sequence (DNA): TGTGCCAGCTCACCATTAAGGGAGTACACTGGAAACACCATATATTTT. It encodes CASSPLREYTGNTIYF.

The chain employs TRBV2 and TRBJ2-5; 7 bases fit TRBD1. V trimming: 5 bases; J trimming: 3 bases; junction bases outside the gene matches: 6. This CDR3 contains 14 residues. Per germline, CDR1 SNHLY and CDR2 FYNNEI. CDR3 DNA sequence: TGTGCCAGCAGTCCCGCAGGGGGAGAAGAGACCCAGTACTTC. It encodes CASSPAGGEETQYF.

V is TRBV18 and J is TRBJ2-5; TRBD2 matches at 8 bases. Losses at the gene ends were 3 bases for V and 7 bases for J; bases not matched to a gene: 16. The CDR3 length is 17 residues. Germline CDR1 KGHSH, CDR2 LQKENI. CDR3 sequence (DNA): TGTGCCAGCTCACCGTCCCGGAGAACTAGCGGAAACCCGACCCAGTACTTC. It translates to CASSPSRRTSGNPTQYF.

This chain connects TRBV27 to TRBJ2-7, with 11 bases identical to TRBD1. With 5 bases clipped from V and 5 bases from J, the junction kept 8 bases outside the gene matches. Germline V CDR1 and CDR2: MNHEY, SMNVEV (reference sequence). CDR3 length: 15 amino acids. CDR3 coding DNA: TGTGCCAGCAGTCCGATAGGACAGGGGGCCAACGAGCAGTACTTC. It yields the protein CASSPIGQGANEQYF.

This clone has just a few counts. The genes are TRBV6-6 and TRBJ2-2; the match to TRBD1 covers 8 bases. Germline CDR1 reads MNHNY; CDR2 reads SVGAGI (reference sequence). The CDR3 runs to 15 residues. V shed 6 bases and J 0 bases; nucleotides not matched to a gene: 3. CDR3 sequence: CASRPGQANTGELFF. CDR3 DNA sequence: TGTGCCAGCAGACCGGGACAGGCGAACACCGGGGAGCTGTTTTTT.

This chain links TRBV28 with TRBJ1-2; possibly TRBD1 for D (6 bases). V lost 5 bases and J 4 bases, leaving 14 bases between the germline ends. The germline V gene encodes CDR1 MDHEN and CDR2 SYDVKM. This CDR3 is built from 14 residues. The CDR3 sequence is CASSRTGYGYGYTF. CDR3 sequence (DNA): TGTGCCAGCAGTCGAACAGGGTATGGCTATGGCTACACCTTC.

The V gene is TRBV7-6, the J gene TRBJ2-7; 10 bases are shared with TRBD2. The V and J ends lost 6 bases and 5 bases, in that order; junction bases with no gene match: 7. Per the germline V gene, CDR1 is SGHVS and CDR2 is FNYEAQ. The CDR3 sequence is 14 residues long. CDR3: CASRPLAGAHEQYF. CDR3 nucleotides: TGTGCCAGCAGGCCCCTAGCGGGAGCCCACGAGCAGTACTTC.

J is TRBJ1-4 and V is TRBV5-4; D may be TRBD1 (6 bases). Trimming cost V 4 bases and J 3 bases, with 13 bases left between them. The CDR3 covers 15 residues. CDR1 and CDR2 from the germline V gene are SGHNT and YYREEE (reference sequence). The CDR3 nucleotides read TGTGCCAGCAGCCAAAAACAGGGTCCTAATGAAAAACTGTTTTTT. This sequence encodes CASSQKQGPNEKLFF.

This clone appeared once. The chain uses TRBV7-9 and TRBJ2-5; 7 nucleotides match TRBD1. This CDR3 has 14 residues. J was trimmed by 5 bases and V by 2 bases; bases with no gene match: 5. CDR1 and CDR2 (germline): SEHNR, FQNEAQ (reference sequence). The CDR3 nucleotides are TGTGCCAGCAGCTTATCCCAACAGGGGGAGACCCAGTACTTC. Translated, it gives CASSLSQQGETQYF.

The chain's CDR3 is CASRGQGILPQHF. The CDR3 DNA follows: TGTGCCAGCAGGGGACAGGGAATTTTACCCCAGCATTTT. The rearrangement joins TRBV6-1 to TRBJ1-5, with 9 bases that match TRBD1. This CDR3 is built from 13 residues. The germline V gene has CDR1 MNHNS and CDR2 SASEGT. The J segment lost 10 bases and the V segment lost 6 bases, leaving 7 bases of the junction unmatched.

The rearrangement uses TRBV5-1 and TRBJ2-3; D is possibly TRBD1 (5 bases). This CDR3 comprises 14 residues. V lost 0 bases to trimming and J lost 6 bases, with 11 bases between them. Per the germline V gene, CDR1 is SGHRS and CDR2 is YFSETQ. CDR3 residues: CASSLGGAGDTQYF. In DNA form, the CDR3 reads TGCGCCAGCAGCTTGGGTGGGGCCGGCGATACGCAGTATTTT.

This chain connects TRBV5-1 to TRBJ2-1; 7 bases map to TRBD2. Germline V gene lookup returns CDR1 SGHRS and CDR2 YFSETQ. This CDR3 has 13 residues. The V gene end was trimmed by 7 bases and the J gene end by 2 bases; junction bases not matched to a gene: 3. The CDR3 sequence: CASGGGTYNEQFF. The CDR3 coding sequence is TGCGCCAGCGGCGGGGGAACCTACAATGAGCAGTTCTTC.

The V call is TRBV11-2, the J call TRBJ2-7; possibly TRBD2 for D (5 bases). Trimming shortened V by 1 base and J by 3 bases, and 19 bases separated the two germline ends. Germline V CDR1 and CDR2: SGHAT, FQNNGV. CDR3 length equals 17 residues. CDR3 DNA: TGTGCCAGCAGCTTAGCGGGATTTAATCAACCTTTCTACGAGCAGTACTTC. Protein sequence: CASSLAGFNQPFYEQYF.

The V and J genes are TRBV5-1 and TRBJ2-5, with TRBD2 as a possible D gene (6 bases). Per the germline V gene, CDR1 is SGHRS and CDR2 is YFSETQ. The V gene lost 4 bases and the J gene lost 2 bases, with 12 bases spanning the gap. The CDR3 has 14 residues. The chain's CDR3 is CASSATGSQETQYF. CDR3 DNA: TGCGCCAGCAGCGCAACCGGGAGTCAAGAGACCCAGTACTTC.

The V call is TRBV11-2, the J call TRBJ2-3, with 13 bases fitting TRBD2. The germline gives CDR1 SGHAT, CDR2 FQNNGV. The trim removed 5 bases at V and 6 bases at J, leaving 5 bases unmatched. The CDR3 length is 15 residues. The CDR3 sequence is CASSIGTSGDDTQYF. In nucleotides, the CDR3 is TGTGCCAGCAGCATCGGGACTAGCGGGGATGATACGCAGTATTTT.

The gene calls are TRBV20-1 and TRBJ2-7; a weak D match, TRBD1 (6 bases). V lost 7 bases and J 3 bases, leaving 10 bases between the germline ends. CDR3 length: 11 residues. Per germline, CDR1 DFQATT and CDR2 SNEGSKA (reference sequence). The CDR3 protein is CSVPRGYEQYF. Written as DNA, the CDR3 is TGCAGTGTCCCCAGGGGCTACGAGCAGTACTTC.

CDR3 sequence (DNA): TGTGCCAGCAGCGCAGGACAGAGGAACACTGAAGCTTTCTTT. As protein: CASSAGQRNTEAFF. This chain links TRBV7-9 with TRBJ1-1; D possibly corresponds to TRBD1 (6 bases). The V gene lost 5 bases and the J gene lost 1 base, with 11 bases spanning the gap. The CDR3 runs to 14 residues. The V gene's germline CDR1 is SEHNR and CDR2 FQNEAQ (reference sequence).

V is TRBV5-5 and J is TRBJ1-2, with 8 bases that match TRBD1. Germline CDR1 reads SGHKS; CDR2 reads YYEKEE (reference sequence). The CDR3 consists of 16 residues. The ends lost 0 bases at V and 7 bases at J; junction bases unmatched: 11. The CDR3 DNA is TGTGCCAGCAGCTTGGATATAGGACAGGGTATGAGTGGCTACACCTTC. Protein sequence: CASSLDIGQGMSGYTF.